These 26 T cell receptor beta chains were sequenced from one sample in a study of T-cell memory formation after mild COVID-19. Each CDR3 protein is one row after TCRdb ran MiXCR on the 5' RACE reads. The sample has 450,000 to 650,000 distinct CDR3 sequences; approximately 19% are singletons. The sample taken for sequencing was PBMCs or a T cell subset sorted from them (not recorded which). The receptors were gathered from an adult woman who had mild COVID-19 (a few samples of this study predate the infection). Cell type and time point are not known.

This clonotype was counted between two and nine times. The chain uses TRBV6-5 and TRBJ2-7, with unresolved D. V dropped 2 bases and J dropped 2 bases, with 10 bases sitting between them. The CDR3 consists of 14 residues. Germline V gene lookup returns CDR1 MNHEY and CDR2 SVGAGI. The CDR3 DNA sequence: TGTGCCAGCAGTTACGTAACCGGGCCCTACGAGCAGTACTTC. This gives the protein CASSYVTGPYEQYF.

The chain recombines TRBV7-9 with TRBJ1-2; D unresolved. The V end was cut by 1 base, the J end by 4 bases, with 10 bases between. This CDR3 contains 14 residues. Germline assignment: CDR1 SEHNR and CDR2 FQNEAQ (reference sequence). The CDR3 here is CASSLVGRSYGYTF. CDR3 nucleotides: TGTGCCAGCAGCTTAGTAGGACGAAGCTATGGCTACACCTTC.

The CDR3 coding sequence is TGTGCCACCAGCCCTCGGGTCGGCGGGGAGCTGTTTTTT. Encoded protein: CATSPRVGGELFF. V gene TRBV15 combines with J gene TRBJ2-2; D not resolved. The ends were cut back, 5 bases at V and 7 bases at J, with 11 bases in the middle. The CDR3 length is 13 residues. Germline CDR1 is LNHNV and CDR2 is YYDKDF (reference sequence). Full variable domain (outside the CDR3, taken from reference TRBV15 and TRBJ2-2): DAMVIQNPRYQVTQFGKPVTLSCSQTLNHNVMYWYQQKSSQAPKLLFHYYDKDFNNEADTPDNFQSRRPNTSFCFLDIRSPGLGDTAMYLCATSPRVGGELFFGEGSRLTVL.

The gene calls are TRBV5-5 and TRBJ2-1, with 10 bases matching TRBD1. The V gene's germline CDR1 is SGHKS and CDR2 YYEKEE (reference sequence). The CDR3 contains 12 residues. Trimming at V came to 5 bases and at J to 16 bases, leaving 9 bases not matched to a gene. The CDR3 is CASSPRDRGGFF. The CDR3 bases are TGTGCCAGCAGTCCCCGGGACAGGGGTGGCTTCTTC.

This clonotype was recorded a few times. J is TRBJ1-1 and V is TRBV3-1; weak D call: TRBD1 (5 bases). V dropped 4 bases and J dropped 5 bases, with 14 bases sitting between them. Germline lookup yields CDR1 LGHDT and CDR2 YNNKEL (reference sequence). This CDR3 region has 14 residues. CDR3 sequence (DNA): TGTGCCAGCAGCCCTGCTGGGGGAAGAACTGAAGCTTTCTTT. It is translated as CASSPAGGRTEAFF.

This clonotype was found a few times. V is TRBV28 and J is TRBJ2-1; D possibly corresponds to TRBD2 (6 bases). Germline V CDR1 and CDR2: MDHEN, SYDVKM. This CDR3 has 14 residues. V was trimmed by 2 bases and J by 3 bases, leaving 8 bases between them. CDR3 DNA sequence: TGTGCCAGCAGTTTACGGGGGTTCTACAATGAGCAGTTCTTC. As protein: CASSLRGFYNEQFF.

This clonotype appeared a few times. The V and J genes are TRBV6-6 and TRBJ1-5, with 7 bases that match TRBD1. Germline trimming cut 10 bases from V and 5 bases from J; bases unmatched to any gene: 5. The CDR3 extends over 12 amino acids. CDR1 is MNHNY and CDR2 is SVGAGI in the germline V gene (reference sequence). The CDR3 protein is CATRTGDQPQHF. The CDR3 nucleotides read TGTGCCACTAGGACAGGAGATCAGCCCCAGCATTTT.

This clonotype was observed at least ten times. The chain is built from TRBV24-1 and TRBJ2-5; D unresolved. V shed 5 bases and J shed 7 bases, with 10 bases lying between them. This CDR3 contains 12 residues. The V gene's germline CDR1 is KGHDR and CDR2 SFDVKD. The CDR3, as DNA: TGTGCCACCAGTGGTGGGGTGGGGACCCAGTACTTC. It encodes CATSGGVGTQYF.

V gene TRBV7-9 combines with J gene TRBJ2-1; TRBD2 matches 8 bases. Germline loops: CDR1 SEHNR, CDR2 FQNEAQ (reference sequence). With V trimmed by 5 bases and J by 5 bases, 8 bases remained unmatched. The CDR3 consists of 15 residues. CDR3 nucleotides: TGTGCCAGCAGCACCCCCGGACTAGCAAACAATGAGCAGTTCTTC. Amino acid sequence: CASSTPGLANNEQFF.

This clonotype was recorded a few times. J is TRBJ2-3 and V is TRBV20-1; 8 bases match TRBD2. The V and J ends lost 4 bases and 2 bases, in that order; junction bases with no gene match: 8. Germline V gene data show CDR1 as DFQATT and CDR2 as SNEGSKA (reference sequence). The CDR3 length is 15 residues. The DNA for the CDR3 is TGCAGTGCTAACATACTAGCGGAGGCCACAGATACGCAGTATTTT. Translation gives CSANILAEATDTQYF.

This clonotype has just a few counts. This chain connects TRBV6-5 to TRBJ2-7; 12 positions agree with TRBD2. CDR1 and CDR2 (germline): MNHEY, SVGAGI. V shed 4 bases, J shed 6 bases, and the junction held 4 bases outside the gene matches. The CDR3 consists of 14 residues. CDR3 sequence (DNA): TGTGCCAGCAGTTTTGGACTAGCGGGAAGCGAGCAGTACTTC. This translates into CASSFGLAGSEQYF.

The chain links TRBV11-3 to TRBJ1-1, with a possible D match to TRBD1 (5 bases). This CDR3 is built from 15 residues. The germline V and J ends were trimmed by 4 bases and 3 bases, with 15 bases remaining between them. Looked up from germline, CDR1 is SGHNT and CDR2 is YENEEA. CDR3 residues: CASSYPEVGDTEAFF. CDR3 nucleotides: TGTGCCAGCAGCTACCCAGAGGTGGGGGACACTGAAGCTTTCTTT.

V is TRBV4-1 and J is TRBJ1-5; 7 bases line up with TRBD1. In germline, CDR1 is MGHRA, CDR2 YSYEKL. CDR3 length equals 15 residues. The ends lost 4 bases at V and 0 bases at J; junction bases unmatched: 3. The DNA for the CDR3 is TGCGCCAGCAGCCGGGACAGCTATAGCAATCAGCCCCAGCATTTT. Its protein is CASSRDSYSNQPQHF.

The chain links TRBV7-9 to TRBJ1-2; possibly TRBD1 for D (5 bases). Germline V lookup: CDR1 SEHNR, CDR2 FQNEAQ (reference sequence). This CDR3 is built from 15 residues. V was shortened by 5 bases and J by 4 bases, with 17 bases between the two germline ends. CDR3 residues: CASSPSATGGYGYTF. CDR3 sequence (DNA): TGTGCCAGCAGCCCCTCGGCTACCGGGGGCTATGGCTACACCTTC.

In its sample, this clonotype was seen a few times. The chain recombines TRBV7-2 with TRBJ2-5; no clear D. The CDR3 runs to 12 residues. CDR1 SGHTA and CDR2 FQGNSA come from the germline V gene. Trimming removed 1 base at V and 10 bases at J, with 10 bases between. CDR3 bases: TGTGCCAGCAGCTTAGAAGGGTTAAGCCAGTACTTC. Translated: CASSLEGLSQYF.

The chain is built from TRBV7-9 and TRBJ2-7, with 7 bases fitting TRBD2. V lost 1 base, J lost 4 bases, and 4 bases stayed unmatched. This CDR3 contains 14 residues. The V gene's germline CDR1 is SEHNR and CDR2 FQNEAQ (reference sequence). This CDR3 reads CASSLGEGKYEQYF. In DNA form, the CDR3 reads TGTGCCAGCAGCTTAGGGGAGGGGAAGTACGAGCAGTACTTC. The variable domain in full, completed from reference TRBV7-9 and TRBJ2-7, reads DTGVSQNPRHKITKRGQNVTFRCDPISEHNRLYWYRQTLGQGPEFLTYFQNEAQLEKSRLLSDRFSAERPKGSFSTLEIQRTEQGDSAMYLCASSLGEGKYEQYFGPGTRLTVT.

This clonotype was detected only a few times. The chain's CDR3 is CSARDLRQPYEQYF. In DNA form, the CDR3 reads TGCAGTGCTAGAGACCTTAGACAGCCATACGAGCAGTACTTC. The chain uses TRBV20-1 and TRBJ2-7, with a weak D call TRBD1 (5 bases). In germline, CDR1 is DFQATT, CDR2 SNEGSKA (reference sequence). Trimming shortened V by 0 bases and J by 4 bases, and 13 bases separated the two germline ends. This CDR3 spans 14 amino acids.

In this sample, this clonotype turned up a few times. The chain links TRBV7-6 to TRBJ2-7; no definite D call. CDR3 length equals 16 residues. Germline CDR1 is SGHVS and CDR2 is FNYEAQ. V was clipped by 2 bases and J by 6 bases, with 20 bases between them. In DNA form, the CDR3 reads TGTGCCAGCAGCTTAATCGGTGGTCTGGCAGGCTCCGAGCAGTACTTC. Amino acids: CASSLIGGLAGSEQYF. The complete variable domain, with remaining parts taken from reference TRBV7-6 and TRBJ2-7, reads GAGVSQSPRYKVTKRGQDVALRCDPISGHVSLYWYRQALGQGPEFLTYFNYEAQQDKSGLPNDRFSAERPEGSISTLTIQRTEQRDSAMYRCASSLIGGLAGSEQYFGPGTRLTVT.

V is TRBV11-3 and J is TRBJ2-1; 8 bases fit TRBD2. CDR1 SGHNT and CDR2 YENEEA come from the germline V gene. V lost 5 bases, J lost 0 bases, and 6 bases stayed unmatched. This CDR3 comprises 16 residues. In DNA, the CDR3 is TGTGCCAGCAGCCCTAGACTAGCGTTCTCCTACAATGAGCAGTTCTTC. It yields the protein CASSPRLAFSYNEQFF.

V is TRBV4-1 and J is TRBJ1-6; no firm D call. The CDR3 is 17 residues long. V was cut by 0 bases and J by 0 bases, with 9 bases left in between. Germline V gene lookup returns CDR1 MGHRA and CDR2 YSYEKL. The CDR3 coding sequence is TGCGCCAGCAGCCAAGAAGGGATAGTCTCCTATAATTCACCCCTCCACTTT. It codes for CASSQEGIVSYNSPLHF.

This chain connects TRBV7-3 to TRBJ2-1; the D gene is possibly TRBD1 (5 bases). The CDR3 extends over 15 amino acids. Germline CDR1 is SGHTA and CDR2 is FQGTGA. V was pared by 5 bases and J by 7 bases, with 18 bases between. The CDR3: CASSPGSLSGNEQFF. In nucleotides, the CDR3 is TGTGCCAGCAGCCCCGGGTCCCTTTCAGGGAATGAGCAGTTCTTC.

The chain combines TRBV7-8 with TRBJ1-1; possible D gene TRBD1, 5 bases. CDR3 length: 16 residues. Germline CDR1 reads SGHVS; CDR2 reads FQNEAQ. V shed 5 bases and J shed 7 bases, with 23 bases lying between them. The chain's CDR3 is CASSPGTEGMGSEAFF. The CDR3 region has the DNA TGTGCCAGCAGCCCAGGGACCGAAGGGATGGGTAGTGAAGCTTTCTTT. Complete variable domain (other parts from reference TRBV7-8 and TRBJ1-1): GAGVSQSPRYKVAKRGQDVALRCDPISGHVSLFWYQQALGQGPEFLTYFQNEAQLDKSGLPSDRFFAERPEGSVSTLKIQRTQQEDSAVYLCASSPGTEGMGSEAFFGQGTRLTVV.

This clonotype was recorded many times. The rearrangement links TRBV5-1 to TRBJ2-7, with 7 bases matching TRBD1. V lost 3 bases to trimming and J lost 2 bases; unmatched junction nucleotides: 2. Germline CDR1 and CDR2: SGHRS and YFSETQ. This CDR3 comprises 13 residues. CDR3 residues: CASSYDRAYEQYF. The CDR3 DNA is TGCGCCAGCAGCTATGACAGGGCCTACGAGCAGTACTTC.

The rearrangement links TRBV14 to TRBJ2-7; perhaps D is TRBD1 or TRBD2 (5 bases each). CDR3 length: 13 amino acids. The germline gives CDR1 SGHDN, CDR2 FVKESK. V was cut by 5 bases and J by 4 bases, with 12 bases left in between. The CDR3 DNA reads TGTGCCAGCAGCTGGGACGGAGTTTACGAGCAGTACTTC. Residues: CASSWDGVYEQYF.

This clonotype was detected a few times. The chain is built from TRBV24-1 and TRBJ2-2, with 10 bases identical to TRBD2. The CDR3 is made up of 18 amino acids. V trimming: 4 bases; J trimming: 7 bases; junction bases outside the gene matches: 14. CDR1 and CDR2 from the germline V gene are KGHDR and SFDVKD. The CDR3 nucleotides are TGTGCCACCAGTGACACCACCCTAGCGGGAGTCGATAACGGGGAGCTGTTTTTT. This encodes CATSDTTLAGVDNGELFF.

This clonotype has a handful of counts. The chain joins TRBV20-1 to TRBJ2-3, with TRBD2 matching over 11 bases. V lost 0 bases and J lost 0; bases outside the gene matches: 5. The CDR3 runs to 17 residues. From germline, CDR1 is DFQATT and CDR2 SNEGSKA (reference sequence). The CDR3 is CSARDRLAGSSTDTQYF. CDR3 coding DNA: TGCAGTGCTAGAGATCGACTAGCGGGGAGCAGCACAGATACGCAGTATTTT.